This T cell receptor beta chain is from a study of blood T cell repertoires in COVID-19. Study-level background: The United States, Italy and Spain were the sources of the acute and convalescent COVID-19 samples.

Sequenced by immunoSEQ multiplex PCR; TCRdb stores in-frame clones only, minus some. The table lists 250,000 to 300,000 clones, more than 75% of them singletons. This CDR3 contains 14 residues. The germline gives CDR1 SGHDN, CDR2 FVKESK. Germline trimming cut 6 bases from V and 5 bases from J; bases unmatched to any gene: 7. Seattle patients were enrolled during active infection and followed longitudinally. The specimen sequenced was peripheral blood. The TCR sequence derives from a woman in her fifties or sixties with COVID-19, enrolled during active disease. This chain connects TRBV14 to TRBJ1-1, with TRBD1 identical over 9 bases. CDR3 protein: CASRRQGEGTEAFF. In DNA, the CDR3 is TGTGCCAGCAGAAGACAGGGGGAGGGTACTGAAGCTTTCTTT.